This TCR beta chain emerged from a study of blood T cell repertoires in COVID-19. Across the study: Italy, Spain and the United States were the sources of the convalescent and acute COVID-19 samples.

Clones were read by immunoSEQ multiplex PCR, and TCRdb kept only the in-frame ones, dropping some. The repertoire consists of fewer than 200,000 clones, with more than 70% occurring once and the leading ten covering about a sixth. The V gene's germline CDR1 is SGHAT and CDR2 FQNNGV. The CDR3 is made up of 19 amino acids. The V end lost 5 bases, the J end lost 0 bases, and 23 bases lay between the germline ends. Material: PBMCs or T cells enriched from blood (not recorded which). The V and J genes are TRBV11-2 and TRBJ2-1; weak D call: TRBD2 (5 bases). This receptor was obtained from a man in his 60s who had recovered from COVID-19. The CDR3 sequence: CASSARGRLSAGSYNEQFF. CDR3 nucleotides: TGTGCCAGCAGCGCCCGAGGCCGACTTAGCGCAGGCTCCTACAATGAGCAGTTCTTC.